This entry lists 2 T cell receptor beta chains sequenced from one sample in a study of post-analysis software for immune sequencing data. Antigens for these TCRs are unknown. Findings and limits, study-wide: Higher frequency in patients than in controls was seen for about five TRBV segments, with TRBV5-6, TRBV5-1 and TRBV20-1 among them.

Libraries were made from TCR beta cDNA, and they carried unique molecular identifiers. A single record per CDR3 protein comes from TCRdb applying MiXCR to the PCR reads. The sample records approximately 630,000 distinct CDR3 sequences, around 60% being singletons. The sequencing sample was made of blood. These receptor sequences come from a girl aged 2 to 10 with multiple sclerosis.

This clonotype turned up a few times. The V call is TRBV27, the J call TRBJ2-1; TRBD1 is a possible D gene (6 bases). Trimming stripped 5 bases from V and 1 base from J, with 21 bases between. CDR3 size: 18 residues. Germline V gene lookup returns CDR1 MNHEY and CDR2 SMNVEV (reference sequence). CDR3 loop: CASSPHLIRGFSYNEQFF. DNA of the CDR3: TGTGCCAGCAGTCCGCATCTCATAAGGGGGTTTTCCTACAATGAGCAGTTCTTC.

This clonotype has only a few counts. The V gene is TRBV12-3 or TRBV12-4, the J gene TRBJ2-1; 10 bases line up with TRBD2. The CDR3 is 16 amino acids. The ends lost 6 bases at V and 5 bases at J; junction bases unmatched: 10. The CDR3 bases are TGTGCCAGCAGCCGGCTAGCGGGGGAGTTGAACAATGAGCAGTTCTTC. Encoded protein: CASSRLAGELNNEQFF.